Listed below are T cell receptor beta chains from one sample, sequenced in a study of CD8 T cells in ankylosing spondylitis. Each CDR3 protein is one row after TCRdb ran MiXCR on the 5' RACE reads. This sample has under 200,000 distinct CDR3 sequences, with 9.8% found just once. What was sequenced was blood, either unsorted or a sorted T cell fraction (not recorded which). These receptors all stem from a female donor with ankylosing spondylitis or in good health (not recorded which). CDR3s include the opening cysteine and the closing phenylalanine or tryptophan. D genes are given only for firm matches. A row's size may be missing; if present it is once, few, many or a size class.

>NA|TRBV12-3/TRBV12-4|TRBJ2-5|NA
TGTGCCAGCAGTTCATACGAAAAGGAAGAGACCCAGTACTTC
CASSSYEKEETQYF
>few|TRBV5-1|TRBJ2-1|TRBD2
TGCGCCAGCAGCCGCGGGAGTTTGGGGTCCTACAATGAGCAGTTCTTC
CASSRGSLGSYNEQFF
>few|TRBV7-3|TRBJ2-3|NA
TGTGCCAGCAGCCCCCAGGGTTCTGATACGCAGTATTTT
CASSPQGSDTQYF
>many|TRBV29-1|TRBJ2-1|NA
TGCAGCGTTGGATCTGGGGTAGTCGCATATTATGAGCAGTTCTTC
CSVGSGVVAYYEQFF
>few|TRBV11-2|TRBJ2-2|TRBD2
TGTGCCAGCAGCTTAGGCGCCCCTAGCGGGAGTGGGCGGGAGCTGTTTTTT
CASSLGAPSGSGRELFF
>NA|TRBV2|TRBJ2-7|NA
TGTGCCAGCAGTGAAGCGCTGCGACGGTACGAGCAGTACTTC
CASSEALRRYEQYF
>NA|TRBV5-1|TRBJ2-7|TRBD2
TGCGCCAGCAGCTTGGTGGGTAGCGGGGGCTACGAGCAGTACTTC
CASSLVGSGGYEQYF
>once|TRBV14|TRBJ2-1|TRBD2
TGTGCCAGCAGCCAAAGCGGGAGGGCTGCCTACAATGAGCAGTTCTTC
CASSQSGRAAYNEQFF
>NA|TRBV28|TRBJ2-1|TRBD2
TGTGCCAGCAGTCCCCTTAGGACTAGCGGGAGCGGTGATGAGCAGTTCTTC
CASSPLRTSGSGDEQFF
>NA|TRBV27|TRBJ2-7|TRBD1
TGTGCCAGCAGTCCCCGGGACAGGGTATTCAACGAGCAGTACTTC
CASSPRDRVFNEQYF
>NA|TRBV6-5|TRBJ1-4|TRBD1
TGTGCCAGCAGTTACTCCTCGGGACAGGGGTTTAAAAAGGTGCAACTGTTTTTT
CASSYSSGQGFKKVQLFF
>NA|TRBV10-2|TRBJ2-7|NA
TGCGCCAGCAGTGAGTCGTATGCCGAGCAGTACTTC
CASSESYAEQYF
>many|TRBV12-3/TRBV12-4|TRBJ2-7|TRBD2
TGTGCCAGCAGTTCCTCTAGCGGGGGGATCTCCTACGAGCAGTACTTC
CASSSSSGGISYEQYF
>NA|TRBV12-3/TRBV12-4|TRBJ2-7|NA
TGTGCCAGCAGCCCTACAGGGCCCGAGCAGTACTTC
CASSPTGPEQYF
>few|TRBV25-1|TRBJ2-7|NA
TGTGCCAGCAGGCCCACCCCTGGCGAGCAGTACTTC
CASRPTPGEQYF
>few|TRBV6-5|TRBJ2-7|TRBD2
TGTGCCAGCAGTTATAGCGGGACCTACGAGCAGTACTTC
CASSYSGTYEQYF
>many|TRBV7-2|TRBJ2-7|TRBD1
TGTGCCAGCAGCTTGGACAGGGGGTCCTACGAGCAGTACTTC
CASSLDRGSYEQYF
>few|TRBV12-3/TRBV12-4|TRBJ2-7|NA
TGTGCCAGTTCGGTTGGGAGGAACGAGCAGTACTTC
CASSVGRNEQYF
>NA|TRBV20-1|TRBJ2-3|NA
TGCAGTGCTAGAGATGCGGGCGGGTTTAGCGGTAGCACAGATACGCAGTATTTT
CSARDAGGFSGSTDTQYF
>few|TRBV12-3/TRBV12-4|TRBJ1-6|TRBD1
TGTGCCAGCAGTTTCAACCCCACAGGGGGCAATTCACCCCTCCACTTT
CASSFNPTGGNSPLHF
>NA|TRBV12-3/TRBV12-4|TRBJ2-1|NA
TGTTCCAGCAGTTTATCTAGTGGCGGGATGGGATACAATGAGCAGTTCTTC
CSSSLSSGGMGYNEQFF
>few|TRBV12-3/TRBV12-4|TRBJ1-4|NA
TGTGCCAGCAGTCCCGACAGCGAAAAACTGTTTTTT
CASSPDSEKLFF
>NA|TRBV15|TRBJ1-1|NA
TGTGCCACCAGCAGAGATAGATGGAGAGACCTGATGAACACTGAAGCTTTCTTT
CATSRDRWRDLMNTEAFF
>few|TRBV12-5|TRBJ1-1|NA
TGTGCTAGTGGTTTCGAGAACACTGAAGCTTTCTTT
CASGFENTEAFF
>many|TRBV12-3/TRBV12-4|TRBJ2-1|NA
TGTGCCAGCAGTTTAACTGTAAATGAGCAGTTCTTC
CASSLTVNEQFF
>NA|TRBV20-1|TRBJ2-1|TRBD2
TGCAGTGCCAGAGGGGCTAGCGGCTATCCCAATGAGCAGTTCTTC
CSARGASGYPNEQFF
>NA|TRBV28|TRBJ2-5|TRBD2
TGTGCCAGCAGTCCAGCTAGCGGGGGGCCTCAAGAGACCCAGTACTTC
CASSPASGGPQETQYF
>once|TRBV6-2/TRBV6-3|TRBJ2-2|NA
TGTGCCGTCGGGGTAGGCACCGGGGAGCTGTTTTTT
CAVGVGTGELFF
>many|TRBV6-1|TRBJ2-1|NA
TGTGCCAGCAGCCGACGGCGCGGAACTTACAATGAGCAGTTCTTC
CASSRRRGTYNEQFF
>few|TRBV7-3|TRBJ2-3|TRBD1
TGTGCCAGCAGCACGGGACAGGGGTATGCAGATACGCAGTATTTT
CASSTGQGYADTQYF
>many|TRBV28|TRBJ2-7|TRBD2
TGTGCCAGCAGTCCCAGGACAGTTGGGACTAGCGGCGGCTCCTACGAGCAGTACTTC
CASSPRTVGTSGGSYEQYF
>NA|TRBV7-9|TRBJ2-5|TRBD2
TGTGCCAGCAGCTTACCGGGAGGCGAGACCCAGTACTTC
CASSLPGGETQYF
>few|TRBV4-3|TRBJ2-1|NA
TGCGCCAGCAGCCAAGATGTGATGGCTGAATCCTACAATGAGCAGTTCTTC
CASSQDVMAESYNEQFF
>few|TRBV13|TRBJ2-2|TRBD1
TGTGCCAGCAGCTTAGTGGGACAGGGAGTCACCGGGGAGCTGTTTTTT
CASSLVGQGVTGELFF
>NA|TRBV6-6|TRBJ2-5|NA
TGTGCCAGCTTTATGGACCCCCAGGCCCAGTACTTC
CASFMDPQAQYF
>few|TRBV3-1|TRBJ2-1|NA
TGTGCCAGCAGCCATAGTGGCAATGAGAAGTTCTTC
CASSHSGNEKFF
>NA|TRBV7-9|TRBJ1-1|TRBD1
TGTGCCAGCAGCGTAAGACAGGGGAGGGACACTGAAGCTTTCTTT
CASSVRQGRDTEAFF
>few|TRBV25-1|TRBJ2-3|NA
TGTGCCAGCAGGCGCGGCGGGGATACGCAGTATTTT
CASRRGGDTQYF
>NA|TRBV15|TRBJ2-7|NA
TGTGCCACCAGCAGTGGAAGAACCTACGAGCAGTACTTC
CATSSGRTYEQYF
>NA|TRBV9|TRBJ2-7|NA
TGTGCCAGTACCCCCGGGACAAAAATCTACGAGCAGTACTTC
CASTPGTKIYEQYF
>few|TRBV19|TRBJ2-3|TRBD2
TGTGCCAGTAGACTAGCGGGGATCTCCACAGATACGCAGTATTTT
CASRLAGISTDTQYF
>few|TRBV2|TRBJ2-5|TRBD2
TGTGCCACTACCTGGGGGGGAGAGACCCAGTACTTC
CATTWGGETQYF
>NA|TRBV7-2|TRBJ2-3|NA
TGTGCCAGCAGGCTTTCGGGGGAGGCATACACAGATACGCAGTATTTT
CASRLSGEAYTDTQYF
>NA|TRBV7-6|TRBJ1-1|NA
TGTGCCAGCAGCTCGCGGGCAGGGATGAGGACTGAAGCTTTCTTT
CASSSRAGMRTEAFF
>few|TRBV5-6|TRBJ1-1|NA
TGTGCCAGCAGCTTGGATGTAACTGAAGCTTTCTTT
CASSLDVTEAFF
>NA|TRBV7-6|TRBJ2-5|NA
TGTGCCAGCAGCTTATCCCCCGGCGAGACCCAGTACTTC
CASSLSPGETQYF
>few|TRBV6-5|TRBJ1-1|TRBD1
TGTGCCAGCAGTTACTCTATGGACAGGGGCGCTGAAGCTTTCTTT
CASSYSMDRGAEAFF
>many|TRBV28|TRBJ1-1|NA
TGTGCCAGCCTGCAGGGGATGAACACTGAAGCTTTCTTT
CASLQGMNTEAFF
>NA|TRBV7-9|TRBJ1-5|NA
TGTGCCACCTCCGGGGGGGGCAAGCCCCAGCATTTT
CATSGGGKPQHF
>few|TRBV4-3|TRBJ2-7|NA
TGCGCCAGCAGCCCTGGGGGAGAACTAGCTCACGAGCAGTACTTC
CASSPGGELAHEQYF
>NA|TRBV20-1|TRBJ2-3|TRBD1
TGCAGTGCTGGGGACAGGGTCACAGATACGCAGTATTTT
CSAGDRVTDTQYF
>many|TRBV9|TRBJ2-6|TRBD1
TGTGCCAGCAGCGCAGGGGGCCCCTCTGGGGCCAACGTCCTGACTTTC
CASSAGGPSGANVLTF
>NA|TRBV4-3|TRBJ2-1|NA
TGCGCCAGCAGCCCCCCCGGTCGAAATGAGCAGTTCTTC
CASSPPGRNEQFF
>few|TRBV12-3/TRBV12-4|TRBJ1-5|TRBD1
TGTGCCAGCATTGTACAGGGGATAAGCAATCAGCCCCAGCATTTT
CASIVQGISNQPQHF
>many|TRBV20-1|TRBJ2-1|NA
TGCAGTGCGTTCGAGGGTTTTCTCCGAAATGAGCAGTTCTTC
CSAFEGFLRNEQFF
>few|TRBV29-1|TRBJ1-5|NA
TGCAGCGTCGTGGACGCTGTCAATCAGCCCCAGCATTTT
CSVVDAVNQPQHF
>NA|TRBV2|TRBJ2-3|NA
TGTGCCAGCAGTGAAATGGGGACGGACAGCACAGATACGCAGTATTTT
CASSEMGTDSTDTQYF
>few|TRBV6-1|TRBJ2-1|NA
TGTGCCAGCAGTGTCGGGAAGTACAATGAGCAGTTCTTC
CASSVGKYNEQFF
>NA|TRBV7-2|TRBJ2-1|TRBD1
TGTGCCAGCAGCTCACTCGGGACAGGGGGCGTTGAGCAGTTCTTC
CASSSLGTGGVEQFF
>NA|TRBV12-3/TRBV12-4|TRBJ2-1|NA
TGTGCCAGCAGTTTACGGGACTCTCGAGGGGAGCAGTTCTTC
CASSLRDSRGEQFF